The source of this T cell receptor beta chain is a study of cytomegalovirus exposure and HLA in healthy donors. About the research overall: The Caucasian-associated ancestry cluster contained more than 75% of the 398 genotyped donors. Study-wide results and caveats: Evidence from a later analysis indicated that most CMV-associated TCR beta chains looked HLA-restricted.

To note about this clone: The antigen is not known.

PCR employed 60 Vbeta and 13 Jbeta primers. TCRdb keeps only in-frame clones here, not all; method: immunoSEQ multiplex PCR. The repertoire holds more than 95,000 clones, with over 70% as singletons. What was sequenced was PBMCs. This sequence originates from a woman between 45 and 65 years old in good health and CMV-seropositive.

CDR3 sequence reads: CASSPGDSYQGNTIYF. The DNA for the CDR3 is TGTGCCAGCAGCCCAGGGGACAGCTACCAGGGAAACACCATATATTTT. The J gene is TRBJ1-3, the V gene TRBV28, with TRBD1 identical over 7 bases. J gave up 4 bases and V 6 bases, and 12 bases lay outside the gene matches. Germline CDR1 is MDHEN and CDR2 is SYDVKM. The CDR3 is 16 amino acids.